This T cell receptor (beta chain) was captured by sequencing in a study of graft-versus-host responses after intestinal transplantation. In this sample, this clone turned up a few times. Tissue from the graft was processed to free its intraepithelial and lamina propria lymphocytes. Trimming pared 4 bases from V and 1 base from J, leaving 16 bases between. CDR1 is SGHTA, CDR2 FQGNSA, per germline. CDR3 length: 16 amino acids. Here immunoSEQ multiplex PCR was the method, and the copy in TCRdb shows in-frame clones only, minus some. The sample shows 9,700 or so clones, approximately 81% of them seen only once.

The source is a human patient who received an intestinal transplant, so some T cells may come from the graft donor. This rearrangement joins TRBV7-2 to TRBJ1-1; tentatively, D is TRBD1 (6 bases). Sequences were derived from ileum tissue, sampled 500 to 550 days after intestinal transplant. The CDR3: CASSSRQVTKNTEAFF. CDR3 sequence (DNA): TGTGCCAGCAGCTCCCGACAGGTGACGAAGAACACTGAAGCTTTCTTT. The variable domain in full, with the rest retrieved from reference TRBV7-2 and TRBJ1-1, is GAGVSQSPSNKVTEKGKDVELRCDPISGHTALYWYRQSLGQGLEFLIYFQGNSAPDKSGLPSDRFSAERTGGSVSTLTIQRTQQEDSAVYLCASSSRQVTKNTEAFFGQGTRLTVV.